The rows below give T cell receptor beta chains drawn from one sample of a study of shared clonotypes between healthy human individuals. Libraries were prepared by immunoSEQ multiplex PCR; TCRdb keeps only in-frame clonotypes and omits some of them. The table shows about half a million clones, with roughly 80% occurring only once. The material sequenced was PBMCs. These receptor sequences come from a woman in her 40s in good health. Some clones in this sample may be carry-over from other donors' samples. Both conserved end residues are part of each CDR3. Each record gives: J gene, D gene, V gene, clone size, CDR3 DNA, CDR3 protein. A D gene is named only where the DNA matches it firmly. Clone size is given for some rows only: seen once, a few or many times, or a class if the clone is expanded.

j_call: TRBJ2-7
d_call: TRBD1
v_call: TRBV5-1
clone_size: -
cdr3_nt: TGCGCCAGCAGCTTGGTTTTGACAGGGGCGTCCTACGAGCAGTACTTC
cdr3_aa: CASSLVLTGASYEQYF

j_call: TRBJ1-3
d_call: TRBD1
v_call: TRBV5-4
clone_size: -
cdr3_nt: TGTGCCAGCAGCCCCGGGGGACAGGGAAACACCATATATTTT
cdr3_aa: CASSPGGQGNTIYF

j_call: TRBJ2-7
d_call: TRBD2
v_call: TRBV30
clone_size: -
cdr3_nt: TGTGCCTGGAGTGATTTGGCGGGAGGGCCCTTGAGAGTCGAGCAGTACTTC
cdr3_aa: CAWSDLAGGPLRVEQYF

j_call: TRBJ2-1
d_call: TRBD1
v_call: TRBV11-2
clone_size: -
cdr3_nt: TGTGCCAGCAGCCAGGACAGGCTAAATGAGCAGTTCTTC
cdr3_aa: CASSQDRLNEQFF

j_call: TRBJ2-5
d_call: TRBD2
v_call: TRBV5-4
clone_size: -
cdr3_nt: TGTGCCAGCAGCTTGGCGATGTCTAGCGGAAGCCAAGAGACCCAGTACTTC
cdr3_aa: CASSLAMSSGSQETQYF

j_call: TRBJ2-5
d_call: TRBD2
v_call: TRBV29-1
clone_size: -
cdr3_nt: TGCAGCGTTGAGCAAAGCGGTACTAGCGGGAGGGAGACCCAGTACTTC
cdr3_aa: CSVEQSGTSGRETQYF

j_call: TRBJ1-1
d_call: -
v_call: TRBV5-1
clone_size: -
cdr3_nt: TGCGCCAGCAGCTTGGAAGGGACCACTGAAGCTTTCTTT
cdr3_aa: CASSLEGTTEAFF

j_call: TRBJ1-2
d_call: -
v_call: TRBV10-3
clone_size: -
cdr3_nt: TGTGCCATCAGTCCCCGACAGGACGATTTTGGGTATGGCTACACCTTC
cdr3_aa: CAISPRQDDFGYGYTF

j_call: TRBJ2-3
d_call: -
v_call: TRBV13
clone_size: many
cdr3_nt: TGTGCCAGCAGCCCAAGGAGCCCCGATACGCAGTATTTT
cdr3_aa: CASSPRSPDTQYF

j_call: TRBJ1-2
d_call: -
v_call: TRBV7-9
clone_size: -
cdr3_nt: TGTGCCAGCAGCTTAGGCGGACTTACGGGCGGCTACACCTTC
cdr3_aa: CASSLGGLTGGYTF

j_call: TRBJ2-6
d_call: -
v_call: TRBV18
clone_size: -
cdr3_nt: TGTGCCAGCTCACCACCAGGGTCTGGGGCCAACGTCCTGACTTTC
cdr3_aa: CASSPPGSGANVLTF

j_call: TRBJ2-1
d_call: TRBD2
v_call: TRBV28
clone_size: -
cdr3_nt: TGTGCCAGCAGTACCCGGACTAGCGGGGGGTATGAGCAGTTCTTC
cdr3_aa: CASSTRTSGGYEQFF

j_call: TRBJ2-2
d_call: -
v_call: TRBV9
clone_size: -
cdr3_nt: TGTGCCAGCAGCGTCCAACTATTCCACACCGGGGAGCTGTTTTTT
cdr3_aa: CASSVQLFHTGELFF

j_call: TRBJ2-4
d_call: -
v_call: TRBV15
clone_size: -
cdr3_nt: TGTGCCACCAGCCGCCGCGGGTTCAGGGACATTCAGTACTTC
cdr3_aa: CATSRRGFRDIQYF

j_call: TRBJ2-1
d_call: -
v_call: TRBV29-1
clone_size: -
cdr3_nt: TGCAGCGTTGTAGGGGCGGAGCTTCAGCAGTTCTTC
cdr3_aa: CSVVGAELQQFF

j_call: TRBJ2-7
d_call: -
v_call: TRBV10-3
clone_size: -
cdr3_nt: TGTGCCATCAGTGGGAACTACGAGCAGTACTTC
cdr3_aa: CAISGNYEQYF

j_call: TRBJ2-4
d_call: TRBD1
v_call: TRBV4-2
clone_size: few
cdr3_nt: TGTGCCAGCAGCCAGGGACAGGCAGCCAAAAACATTCAGTACTTC
cdr3_aa: CASSQGQAAKNIQYF

j_call: TRBJ2-3
d_call: -
v_call: TRBV19
clone_size: -
cdr3_nt: TGTGCCAGTAGCACCCAGAGTAGTGGGACGCAGTATTTT
cdr3_aa: CASSTQSSGTQYF

j_call: TRBJ1-2
d_call: -
v_call: TRBV2
clone_size: -
cdr3_nt: TGTGCCAGCAGGGATACAGGCGCCAGCTATGGCTACACCTTC
cdr3_aa: CASRDTGASYGYTF

j_call: TRBJ2-7
d_call: TRBD2
v_call: TRBV7-9
clone_size: -
cdr3_nt: TGTGCCAGCAGCCCTAGGACTAGCGGGAGATACGAGCAGTACTTC
cdr3_aa: CASSPRTSGRYEQYF

j_call: TRBJ2-7
d_call: TRBD1
v_call: TRBV2
clone_size: -
cdr3_nt: TGTGCCAGCAATCCCGACAGGGTACTTTCCTACGAGCAGTACTTC
cdr3_aa: CASNPDRVLSYEQYF

j_call: TRBJ2-2
d_call: TRBD2
v_call: TRBV19
clone_size: once
cdr3_nt: TGTGCCAGTAAACGGGGACTAGCGGGAGGAAACACCGGGGAGCTGTTTTTT
cdr3_aa: CASKRGLAGGNTGELFF

j_call: TRBJ2-4
d_call: TRBD2
v_call: TRBV2
clone_size: -
cdr3_nt: TGTGCCAGCAGCGGACTAGCGGGCCCTACTAATATTCAGTACTTC
cdr3_aa: CASSGLAGPTNIQYF

j_call: TRBJ2-7
d_call: TRBD1
v_call: TRBV18
clone_size: once
cdr3_nt: TGTGCCAGCTCACCGGGACAGGGGGCCTACGAGCAGTACTTC
cdr3_aa: CASSPGQGAYEQYF

j_call: TRBJ2-1
d_call: -
v_call: TRBV30
clone_size: -
cdr3_nt: TGTGCCTGGAGTGTCGGCCGCGACAATGAGCAGTTCTTC
cdr3_aa: CAWSVGRDNEQFF

j_call: TRBJ2-1
d_call: -
v_call: TRBV30
clone_size: -
cdr3_nt: TGTGCCTGGAGCCATGGGGCAGTCATTTACAATGAGCAGTTCTTC
cdr3_aa: CAWSHGAVIYNEQFF

j_call: TRBJ2-3
d_call: -
v_call: TRBV7-9
clone_size: few
cdr3_nt: TGTGCCAGCAGCTTAGTGGGAGGAGACACAGATACGCAGTATTTT
cdr3_aa: CASSLVGGDTDTQYF

j_call: TRBJ2-2
d_call: -
v_call: TRBV18
clone_size: -
cdr3_nt: TGTGCCAGCTCACCCGTGGCCTATATGACCGGGGAGCTGTTTTTT
cdr3_aa: CASSPVAYMTGELFF

j_call: TRBJ2-6
d_call: TRBD1
v_call: TRBV19
clone_size: -
cdr3_nt: TGTGCCAGTAAGAGACAGGGACCTGGGGCCAACGTCCTGACTTTC
cdr3_aa: CASKRQGPGANVLTF

j_call: TRBJ2-7
d_call: TRBD2
v_call: TRBV30
clone_size: -
cdr3_nt: TGTGCCTGGACGGGGAGGGTCGGGAGCTACGAGCAGTACTTC
cdr3_aa: CAWTGRVGSYEQYF

j_call: TRBJ2-1
d_call: -
v_call: TRBV12-5
clone_size: -
cdr3_nt: TGTGCTAGTGGTACCTCCAGGGGTAATGAGCAGTTCTTC
cdr3_aa: CASGTSRGNEQFF

j_call: TRBJ2-2
d_call: TRBD2
v_call: TRBV5-5
clone_size: -
cdr3_nt: TGTGCCAGCAGACCGGGACTAGCGGGATCGAACACCGGGGAGCTGTTTTTT
cdr3_aa: CASRPGLAGSNTGELFF

j_call: TRBJ1-3
d_call: -
v_call: TRBV7-9
clone_size: -
cdr3_nt: TGTGCCAGCAGCTCTTTACGGCAATCCGACCGCCTCTCTGGAAACACCATATATTTT
cdr3_aa: CASSSLRQSDRLSGNTIYF

j_call: TRBJ2-1
d_call: TRBD2
v_call: TRBV4-2
clone_size: -
cdr3_nt: TGTGCCAGCAGCCAAGTGACTAGCGCGACCTCCTACAATGAGCAGTTCTTC
cdr3_aa: CASSQVTSATSYNEQFF

j_call: TRBJ2-7
d_call: TRBD2
v_call: TRBV27
clone_size: -
cdr3_nt: TGTGCCAGCAAGGCTAGCGGGACTTACGAGCAGTACTTC
cdr3_aa: CASKASGTYEQYF

j_call: TRBJ1-2
d_call: -
v_call: TRBV5-6
clone_size: few
cdr3_nt: TGTGCCAGCAGCAGCCGACAAACTTTGAACTATGGCTACACCTTC
cdr3_aa: CASSSRQTLNYGYTF

j_call: TRBJ2-1
d_call: -
v_call: TRBV6-1
clone_size: -
cdr3_nt: TGTGCCAGCAGCTGGGGTGGGATCTACAATGAGCAGTTCTTC
cdr3_aa: CASSWGGIYNEQFF

j_call: TRBJ2-5
d_call: TRBD1
v_call: TRBV6-5
clone_size: -
cdr3_nt: TGTGCCAGCTCACAGGGGCAAGAGACCCAGTACTTC
cdr3_aa: CASSQGQETQYF

j_call: TRBJ2-7
d_call: -
v_call: TRBV9
clone_size: -
cdr3_nt: TGTGCCAGCAGCGTAGGAACAGTCAATGAGCAGTACTTC
cdr3_aa: CASSVGTVNEQYF

j_call: TRBJ1-4
d_call: TRBD1
v_call: TRBV2
clone_size: -
cdr3_nt: TGTGCCAGCAGACAGGGGGCTCCCGATGAAAAACTGTTTTTT
cdr3_aa: CASRQGAPDEKLFF

j_call: TRBJ1-2
d_call: TRBD1
v_call: TRBV6-6
clone_size: few
cdr3_nt: TGTGCCAGCAGTTACACGACAGGGGACTATGGCTACACCTTC
cdr3_aa: CASSYTTGDYGYTF

j_call: TRBJ1-1
d_call: -
v_call: TRBV10-3
clone_size: -
cdr3_nt: TGTGCCATCAGTGAAACCCAGAACACTGAAGCTTTCTTT
cdr3_aa: CAISETQNTEAFF

j_call: TRBJ2-7
d_call: -
v_call: TRBV4-3
clone_size: -
cdr3_nt: TGCGCCAGCAGCCAAGATGGCCCATATTACGAGCAGTACTTC
cdr3_aa: CASSQDGPYYEQYF

j_call: TRBJ2-2
d_call: -
v_call: TRBV10-2
clone_size: many
cdr3_nt: TGCGCCAGCAAGCTAGACGTGAACACCGGGGAGCTGTTTTTT
cdr3_aa: CASKLDVNTGELFF

j_call: TRBJ2-3
d_call: -
v_call: TRBV7-9
clone_size: -
cdr3_nt: TGTGCCAGCAGCAGGTCAGATACGCAGTATTTT
cdr3_aa: CASSRSDTQYF

j_call: TRBJ2-7
d_call: -
v_call: TRBV28
clone_size: -
cdr3_nt: TGTGCCAGCAGTTTATGGGGACCCCGCCACTACGAGCAGTACTTC
cdr3_aa: CASSLWGPRHYEQYF

j_call: TRBJ2-1
d_call: -
v_call: TRBV9
clone_size: once
cdr3_nt: TGTGCCAGCAGCGTAGGACAGTTATCCTACAATGAGCAGTTCTTC
cdr3_aa: CASSVGQLSYNEQFF

j_call: TRBJ2-1
d_call: TRBD1
v_call: TRBV7-7
clone_size: -
cdr3_nt: TGTGCTAGCAGCTTAAATGGAGACAGGGGCGATGAGCAGTTCTTC
cdr3_aa: CASSLNGDRGDEQFF

j_call: TRBJ1-6
d_call: -
v_call: TRBV28
clone_size: -
cdr3_nt: TGTGCCAGCAGTTTCGGGGCTTTCTATAATTCACCCCTCCACTTT
cdr3_aa: CASSFGAFYNSPLHF

j_call: TRBJ2-5
d_call: -
v_call: TRBV29-1
clone_size: -
cdr3_nt: TGCAGTCTGTCGTCAGTGGAGACCCAGTACTTC
cdr3_aa: CSLSSVETQYF

j_call: TRBJ2-2
d_call: -
v_call: TRBV19
clone_size: -
cdr3_nt: TGTGCCAGTCTAGGGAGGACTTACACCGGGGAGCTGTTTTTT
cdr3_aa: CASLGRTYTGELFF

j_call: TRBJ2-5
d_call: TRBD1
v_call: TRBV5-1
clone_size: -
cdr3_nt: TGCGCCAGCAGATGGACAGGGGGCGATGAGACCCAGTACTTC
cdr3_aa: CASRWTGGDETQYF

j_call: TRBJ1-5
d_call: -
v_call: TRBV4-1
clone_size: -
cdr3_nt: TGCGCCAGCAGCCAAAGATTAGGGGGAAGTCAGCCCCAGCATTTT
cdr3_aa: CASSQRLGGSQPQHF

j_call: TRBJ2-3
d_call: -
v_call: TRBV6-4
clone_size: many
cdr3_nt: TGTGCCAGCAGTGACTCGTCTAGTCCGGGAGATACGCAGTATTTT
cdr3_aa: CASSDSSSPGDTQYF

j_call: TRBJ2-1
d_call: TRBD1
v_call: TRBV29-1
clone_size: -
cdr3_nt: TGCAGCGTAAGACCCTACAGGGGGACGGAGCAGTTCTTC
cdr3_aa: CSVRPYRGTEQFF

j_call: TRBJ2-3
d_call: -
v_call: TRBV6-6
clone_size: -
cdr3_nt: TGTGCCAGCCGAGGTAGGGGCCGGGATACGCAGTATTTT
cdr3_aa: CASRGRGRDTQYF

j_call: TRBJ2-7
d_call: -
v_call: TRBV30
clone_size: few
cdr3_nt: TGTGCCTGGAGTGTATTACGAGAGCAGTACTTC
cdr3_aa: CAWSVLREQYF

j_call: TRBJ2-1
d_call: TRBD2
v_call: TRBV29-1
clone_size: -
cdr3_nt: TGCAGCGTTGAAGGACTAGCGGGAGTGTACAATGAGCAGTTCTTC
cdr3_aa: CSVEGLAGVYNEQFF

j_call: TRBJ2-1
d_call: TRBD1
v_call: TRBV19
clone_size: -
cdr3_nt: TGTGCCAGTACCCCACCCTCGGGACAGCTCTTGGGTGAGCAGTTCTTC
cdr3_aa: CASTPPSGQLLGEQFF

j_call: TRBJ2-1
d_call: -
v_call: TRBV7-3
clone_size: -
cdr3_nt: TGTGCCAGCAGCATATCAGGGGAAAATGAGCAGTTCTTC
cdr3_aa: CASSISGENEQFF